This TCR beta chain derives from a study of blood T cell repertoires in COVID-19. Study information: Acute and convalescent COVID-19 specimens originated in the United States, Italy and Spain.

The protocol was immunoSEQ multiplex PCR, while the TCRdb copy is restricted to in-frame clones and leaves out a portion. This table has 35,000 to 45,000 clones, roughly 87% appearing once. Trimming stripped 3 bases from V and 6 bases from J, with 11 bases between. The CDR3 consists of 13 residues. The germline gives CDR1 LNHDA, CDR2 SQIVND (reference sequence). Sequencing input: peripheral blood. The V call is TRBV19, the J call TRBJ1-2, with D uncertain. The source is a man between 60 and 75 years old with acute or convalescent COVID-19. The CDR3: CASSIIGEDGYTF. CDR3 nucleotides: TGTGCCAGTAGTATTATCGGGGAGGATGGCTACACCTTC.